This T cell receptor (beta chain) was profiled in a study of T cells in Graves' hyperthyroidism and ophthalmopathy. Study-wide results and caveats: Most clonotypes that expanded in the thyroid above 0.001 also showed up in blood.

Amplification targeted TCR beta CDR3 regions from RNA transcripts. Using the HTBI primer set, a first-round RT-PCR was run on the TCR CDR3. Using its own MiXCR run on the multiplex PCR reads, TCRdb lists one record per CDR3 protein. The sample has 400,000 to 550,000 distinct CDR3 sequences, around 24% seen once. Comment on this clonotype: Its antigen is undetermined.

Clinical Activity Scores of at least 3, NOSPECS grades of at least 4 and durations under 3 months characterized ophthalmopathy patients. Patients were excluded for uncontrolled infection, other autoimmune disease, pregnancy or lactation. The V and J ends lost 3 bases and 0 bases, in that order; junction bases with no gene match: 4. CDR3 length: 15 amino acids. Germline CDR1 is LNHDA and CDR2 is SQIVND (reference sequence). The specimen sequenced was blood. The TCR sequence derives from a woman in her 30s with Graves' ophthalmopathy. This rearrangement joins TRBV19 to TRBJ2-7; 8 bases are shared with TRBD1. The chain's CDR3 is CASSIHGTGSYEQYF. The CDR3, as DNA: TGTGCCAGTAGTATCCACGGGACAGGCTCCTACGAGCAGTACTTC.